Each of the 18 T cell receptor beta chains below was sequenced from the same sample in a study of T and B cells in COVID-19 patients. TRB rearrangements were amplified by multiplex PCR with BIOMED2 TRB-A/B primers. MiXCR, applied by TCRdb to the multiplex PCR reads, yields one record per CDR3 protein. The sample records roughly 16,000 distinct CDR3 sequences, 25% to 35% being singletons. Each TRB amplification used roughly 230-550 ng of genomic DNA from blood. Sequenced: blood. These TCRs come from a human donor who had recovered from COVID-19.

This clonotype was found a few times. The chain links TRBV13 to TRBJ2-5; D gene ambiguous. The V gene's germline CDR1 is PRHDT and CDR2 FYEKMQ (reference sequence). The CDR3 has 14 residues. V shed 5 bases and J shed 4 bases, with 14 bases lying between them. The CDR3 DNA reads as TGTGCCAGCAGCCCGCTTGACCGACGAGAGACCCAGTACTTC. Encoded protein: CASSPLDRRETQYF.

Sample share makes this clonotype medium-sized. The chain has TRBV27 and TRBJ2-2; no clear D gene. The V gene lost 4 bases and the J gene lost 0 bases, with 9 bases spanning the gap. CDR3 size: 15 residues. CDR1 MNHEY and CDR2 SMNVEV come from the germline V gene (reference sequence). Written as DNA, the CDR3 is TGTGCCAGCAGTTGGACGTTCGCGAACACCGGGGAGCTGTTTTTT. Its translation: CASSWTFANTGELFF.

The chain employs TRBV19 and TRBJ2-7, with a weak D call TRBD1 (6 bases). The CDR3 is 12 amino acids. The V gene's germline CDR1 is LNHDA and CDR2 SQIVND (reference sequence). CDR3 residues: CVSSPDRRPQYF. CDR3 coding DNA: TGTGTTAGTAGCCCTGACAGGCGGCCGCAGTACTTC.

For the CDR3, the DNA is TGTGCCATCAGTGACGGATTCGGATCCTACGAGCAGTACTTC. Protein sequence: CAISDGFGSYEQYF. The chain recombines TRBV10-3 with TRBJ2-7; D gene uncertain. Trimming left V 3 bases short and J 1 base short, with 10 bases between. Germline V lookup: CDR1 ENHRY, CDR2 SYGVKD. The CDR3 has 14 residues.

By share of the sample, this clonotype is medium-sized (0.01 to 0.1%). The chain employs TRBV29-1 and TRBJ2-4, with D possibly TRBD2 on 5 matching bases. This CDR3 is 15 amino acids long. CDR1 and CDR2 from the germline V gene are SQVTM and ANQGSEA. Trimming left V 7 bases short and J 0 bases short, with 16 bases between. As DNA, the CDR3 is TGCAGCGCGCGCTATAGCGTTTTAGCCAAAAACATTCAGTACTTC. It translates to CSARYSVLAKNIQYF.

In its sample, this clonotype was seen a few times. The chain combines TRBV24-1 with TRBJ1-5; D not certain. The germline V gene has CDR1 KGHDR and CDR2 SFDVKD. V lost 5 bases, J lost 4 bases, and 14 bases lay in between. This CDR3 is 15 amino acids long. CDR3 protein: CATSAFATENQPQHF. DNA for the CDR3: TGTGCCACCAGTGCCTTCGCGACGGAAAATCAGCCCCAGCATTTT.

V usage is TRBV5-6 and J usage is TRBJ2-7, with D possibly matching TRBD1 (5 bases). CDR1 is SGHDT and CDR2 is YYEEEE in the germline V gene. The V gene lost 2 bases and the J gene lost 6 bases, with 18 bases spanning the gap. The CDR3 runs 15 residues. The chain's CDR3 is CASSFSVQGVGEQYF. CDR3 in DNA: TGTGCCAGCAGCTTCAGTGTGCAGGGCGTTGGCGAGCAGTACTTC.

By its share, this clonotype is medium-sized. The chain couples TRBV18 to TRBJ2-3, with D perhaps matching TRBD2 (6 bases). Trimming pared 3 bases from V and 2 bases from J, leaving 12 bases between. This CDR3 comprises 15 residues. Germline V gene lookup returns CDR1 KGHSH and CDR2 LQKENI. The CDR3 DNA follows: TGTGCCAGCTCACCGTCATGGGGGGACACAGATACGCAGTATTTT. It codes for CASSPSWGDTDTQYF.

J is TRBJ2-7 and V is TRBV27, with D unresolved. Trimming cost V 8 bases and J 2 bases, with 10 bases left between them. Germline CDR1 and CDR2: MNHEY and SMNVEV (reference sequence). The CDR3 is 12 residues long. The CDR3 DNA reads TGTGCCAGCGGCCTCCGGGCCTACGAGCAGTACTTC. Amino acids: CASGLRAYEQYF.

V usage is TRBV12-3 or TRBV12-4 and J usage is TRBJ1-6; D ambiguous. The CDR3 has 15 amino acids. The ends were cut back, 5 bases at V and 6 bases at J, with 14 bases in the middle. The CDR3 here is CASSLGERRNSPLHF. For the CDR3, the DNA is TGTGCCAGCAGTCTAGGAGAACGTCGTAATTCACCCCTCCACTTT.

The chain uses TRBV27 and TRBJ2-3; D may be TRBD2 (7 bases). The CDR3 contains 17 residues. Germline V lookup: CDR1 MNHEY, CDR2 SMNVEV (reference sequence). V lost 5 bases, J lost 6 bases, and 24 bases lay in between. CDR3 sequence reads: CASSPGLTRAGADTQYF. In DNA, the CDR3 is TGTGCCAGCAGTCCCGGACTCACACGGGCGGGGGCTGATACGCAGTATTTT.

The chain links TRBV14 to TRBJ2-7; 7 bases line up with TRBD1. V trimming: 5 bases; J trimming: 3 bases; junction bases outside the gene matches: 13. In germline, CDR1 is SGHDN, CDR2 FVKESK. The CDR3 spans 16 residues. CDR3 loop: CASSIGTALNVYEQYF. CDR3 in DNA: TGTGCCAGCAGCATAGGGACAGCCCTCAACGTCTACGAGCAGTACTTC.

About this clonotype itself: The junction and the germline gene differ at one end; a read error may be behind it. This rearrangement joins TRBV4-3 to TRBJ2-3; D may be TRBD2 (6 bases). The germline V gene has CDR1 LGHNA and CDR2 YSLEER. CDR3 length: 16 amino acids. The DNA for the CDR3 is TGTGCCAGCAGCCAAGAACCAGGCGGGGCGGGAGATACGCAGTATTTT. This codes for CASSQEPGGAGDTQYF.

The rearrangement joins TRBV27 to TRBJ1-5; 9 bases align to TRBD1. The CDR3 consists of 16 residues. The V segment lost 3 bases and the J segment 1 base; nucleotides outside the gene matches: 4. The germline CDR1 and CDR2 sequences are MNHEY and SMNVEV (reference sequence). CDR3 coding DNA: TGTGCCAGCAGTTTCACCGGGACAGGGAGCAATCAGCCCCAGCATTTT. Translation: CASSFTGTGSNQPQHF.

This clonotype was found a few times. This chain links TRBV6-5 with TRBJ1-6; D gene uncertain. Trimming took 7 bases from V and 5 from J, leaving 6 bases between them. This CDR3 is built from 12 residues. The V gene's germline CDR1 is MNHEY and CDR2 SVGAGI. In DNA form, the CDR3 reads TGTGCCAGCAAAGTGGATAATTCACCCCTCCACTTT. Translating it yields CASKVDNSPLHF.

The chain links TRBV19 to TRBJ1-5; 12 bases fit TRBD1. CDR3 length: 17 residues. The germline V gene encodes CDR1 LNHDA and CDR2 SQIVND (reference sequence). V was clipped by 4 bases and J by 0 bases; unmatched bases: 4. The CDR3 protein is CASSRGQGAFSNQPQHF. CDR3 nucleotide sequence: TGTGCCAGTAGTAGGGGACAGGGGGCCTTTAGCAATCAGCCCCAGCATTTT.

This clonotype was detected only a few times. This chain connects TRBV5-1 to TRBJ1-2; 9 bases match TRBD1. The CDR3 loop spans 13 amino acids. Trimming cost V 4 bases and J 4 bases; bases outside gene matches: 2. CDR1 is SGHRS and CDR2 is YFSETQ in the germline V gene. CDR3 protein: CASSGGQGYGYTF. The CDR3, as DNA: TGCGCCAGCAGCGGGGGACAGGGCTATGGCTACACCTTC.

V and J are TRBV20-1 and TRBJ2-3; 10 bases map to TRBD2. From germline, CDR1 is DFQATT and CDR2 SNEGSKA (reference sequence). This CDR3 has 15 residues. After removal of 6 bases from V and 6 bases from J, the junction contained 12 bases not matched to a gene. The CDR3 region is CSATERGGGFDTQYF. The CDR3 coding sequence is TGCAGTGCCACAGAGCGGGGGGGCGGATTCGATACGCAGTATTTT.